Each of the 14 T cell receptor beta chains below was sequenced from the same sample in a study of vaccination effects on CD4 cells after COVID-19. These receptors have no identified antigens. The table came from immunoSEQ multiplex PCR; TCRdb's copy has only in-frame clones and leaves some out. The sample carries tens of thousands of clones, approximately 70% recorded once. Sequencing in the ViraFEST assay came after antigen-specific CD4+ T cells had been expanded with viral peptide pools, which were used to stimulate PBMC. Cultured cells yielded isolated CD4+ T cells after 10 days. Absence of prior SARS-CoV-2 infection characterized the vaccine recipients, who showed negative nucleocapsid antibodies. The source was CD4+ T cells from PBMCs cultured with HCoV-OC43 spike peptides, collected before COVID-19 vaccination. Subset of the sample: HCoV-OC43 spike overlapping peptide pool stimulation. All receptors come from a human donor who received a COVID-19 vaccine.

The CDR3 nucleotides read TGTGCCAGCAGTGATCAGGGGTCTGGGGCCAACGTCCTGACTTTC. It translates to CASSDQGSGANVLTF. The gene calls are TRBV6-1 and TRBJ2-6; tentatively, D is TRBD1 (6 bases). From germline, CDR1 is MNHNS and CDR2 SASEGT. The CDR3 spans 15 residues. V lost 3 bases and J 1 base, leaving 7 bases between the germline ends.

This clone was seen only a few times. The chain is built from TRBV7-3 and TRBJ2-2; 10 nucleotides match TRBD2. V was clipped by 0 bases and J by 4 bases; unmatched bases: 2. The V gene's germline CDR1 is SGHTA and CDR2 FQGTGA. CDR3 length: 16 residues. CDR3 in DNA: TGTGCCAGCAGCTTAACGTCTAGCGGGGGCACCGGGGAGCTGTTTTTT. Translation gives CASSLTSSGGTGELFF.

The chain joins TRBV27 to TRBJ1-3; D remains unclear. Germline values: CDR1 MNHEY, CDR2 SMNVEV (reference sequence). CDR3 length: 14 residues. The germline V and J ends were trimmed by 7 bases and 0 bases, with 10 bases remaining between them. CDR3 amino acids: CASTTDLSGNTIYF. CDR3 nucleotides: TGTGCCAGCACTACGGACCTCTCTGGAAACACCATATATTTT.

This chain uses TRBV5-1 with TRBJ2-2; no definite D call. The CDR3 is made up of 16 amino acids. Trimming shortened V by 1 base and J by 1 base, and 11 bases separated the two germline ends. CDR1 is SGHRS and CDR2 is YFSETQ in the germline V gene. This CDR3 reads CASSLFWSENTGELFF. The CDR3 DNA reads TGCGCCAGCAGCTTGTTTTGGTCAGAGAACACCGGGGAGCTGTTTTTT.

In this sample, this clone turned up once. The chain is built from TRBV5-1 and TRBJ1-4; no definite D call. Trimming removed 1 base at V and 5 bases at J, with 15 bases between. CDR3 length: 16 amino acids. From germline, CDR1 is SGHRS and CDR2 YFSETQ. The CDR3 nucleotides read TGCGCCAGCAGCTTGAACACGGGGAATGCCAATGAAAAACTGTTTTTT. Encoded protein: CASSLNTGNANEKLFF.

The chain uses TRBV6-5 and TRBJ2-1; a weak D match, TRBD2 (5 bases). There are 13 residues in the CDR3. Germline CDR1 and CDR2: MNHEY and SVGAGI. The ends were cut back, 6 bases at V and 2 bases at J, with 8 bases in the middle. The CDR3, as DNA: TGTGCCAGCAGCCTGGAGGCCTACAATGAGCAGTTCTTC. Translation: CASSLEAYNEQFF.

The chain is built from TRBV18 and TRBJ2-2, with a weak D call TRBD1 (5 bases). CDR3 size: 16 residues. From germline, CDR1 is KGHSH and CDR2 LQKENI. Trimming pared 2 bases from V and 4 bases from J, leaving 14 bases between. The CDR3 coding sequence is TGTGCCAGCTCACCAGCCCAGGGCTCTACCACCGGGGAGCTGTTTTTT. Encoded protein: CASSPAQGSTTGELFF.

The chain links TRBV5-6 to TRBJ2-3; D unresolved. With 0 bases removed from V and 2 bases from J, the gap between germline ends came to 7 bases. This CDR3 comprises 14 residues. Per germline, CDR1 SGHDT and CDR2 YYEEEE. As DNA, the CDR3 is TGTGCCAGCAGCTTGGTCATCCTCACAGATACGCAGTATTTT. Translation: CASSLVILTDTQYF.

The V gene is TRBV9, the J gene TRBJ2-5; D gene ambiguous. V was trimmed by 0 bases and J by 5 bases, leaving 11 bases between them. The germline CDR1 and CDR2 sequences are SGDLS and YYNGEE. This CDR3 spans 14 amino acids. CDR3: CASSVAARWETQYF. The DNA of the CDR3 is TGTGCCAGCAGCGTAGCCGCCCGATGGGAGACCCAGTACTTC.

The chain carries TRBV12-3 or TRBV12-4 and TRBJ2-1, with 9 bases fitting TRBD2. The CDR3 has 13 residues. V lost 6 bases and J lost 7; bases outside the gene matches: 4. The CDR3 DNA is TGTGCCAGCAGGCGAACTAGCGGGAATGAGCAGTTCTTC. Its translation: CASRRTSGNEQFF.

This clone was counted between two and nine times. This rearrangement joins TRBV14 to TRBJ1-2; D is unclear. The CDR3 length is 15 residues. Trimming stripped 4 bases from V and 4 bases from J, with 16 bases between. Germline V gene data show CDR1 as SGHDN and CDR2 as FVKESK. The CDR3, as DNA: TGTGCCAGCAGCCCCGGGAGTTTGACGGGCTATGGCTACACCTTC. Encoded protein: CASSPGSLTGYGYTF.

The chain links TRBV2 to TRBJ1-4; possibly TRBD1 for D (5 bases). Per the germline V gene, CDR1 is SNHLY and CDR2 is FYNNEI. This CDR3 region has 14 residues. V was pared by 6 bases and J by 4 bases, with 12 bases between. For the CDR3, the DNA is TGTGCCAGCAGGAACCGGGGCCTTAATGAAAAACTGTTTTTT. This codes for CASRNRGLNEKLFF.

This rearrangement joins TRBV6-5 to TRBJ1-6, with 8 bases identical to TRBD1. Per the germline V gene, CDR1 is MNHEY and CDR2 is SVGAGI. The CDR3 has 14 residues. V gave up 5 bases and J gave up 5 bases; unmatched junction bases: 2. The CDR3 loop is CASSLGQDNSPLHF. The CDR3, as DNA: TGTGCCAGCAGTCTGGGACAGGATAATTCACCCCTCCACTTT.

The chain carries TRBV5-1 and TRBJ2-5, with 7 bases identical to TRBD1. The CDR3 totals 14 residues. The V gene end was trimmed by 6 bases and the J gene end by 2 bases; junction bases not matched to a gene: 7. In germline, CDR1 is SGHRS, CDR2 YFSETQ. The CDR3 DNA is TGCGCCAGCACCCCGACAGGGCCTCAAGAGACCCAGTACTTC. Residues: CASTPTGPQETQYF.